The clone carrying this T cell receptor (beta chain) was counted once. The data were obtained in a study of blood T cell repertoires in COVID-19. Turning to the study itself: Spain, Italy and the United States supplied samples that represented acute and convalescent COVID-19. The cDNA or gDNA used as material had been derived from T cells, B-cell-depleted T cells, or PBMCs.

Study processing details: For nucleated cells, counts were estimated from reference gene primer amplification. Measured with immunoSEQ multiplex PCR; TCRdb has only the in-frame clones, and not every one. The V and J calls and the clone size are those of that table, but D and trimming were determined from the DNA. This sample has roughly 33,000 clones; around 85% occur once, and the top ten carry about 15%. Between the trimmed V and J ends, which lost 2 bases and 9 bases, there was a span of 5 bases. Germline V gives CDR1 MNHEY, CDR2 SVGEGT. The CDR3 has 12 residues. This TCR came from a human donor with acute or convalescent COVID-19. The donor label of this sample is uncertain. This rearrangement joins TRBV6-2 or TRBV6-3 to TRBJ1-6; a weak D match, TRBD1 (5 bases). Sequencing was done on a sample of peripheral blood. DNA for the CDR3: TGTGCCAGCAGTTACCAGGGTTCACCCCTCCACTTT. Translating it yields CASSYQGSPLHF.